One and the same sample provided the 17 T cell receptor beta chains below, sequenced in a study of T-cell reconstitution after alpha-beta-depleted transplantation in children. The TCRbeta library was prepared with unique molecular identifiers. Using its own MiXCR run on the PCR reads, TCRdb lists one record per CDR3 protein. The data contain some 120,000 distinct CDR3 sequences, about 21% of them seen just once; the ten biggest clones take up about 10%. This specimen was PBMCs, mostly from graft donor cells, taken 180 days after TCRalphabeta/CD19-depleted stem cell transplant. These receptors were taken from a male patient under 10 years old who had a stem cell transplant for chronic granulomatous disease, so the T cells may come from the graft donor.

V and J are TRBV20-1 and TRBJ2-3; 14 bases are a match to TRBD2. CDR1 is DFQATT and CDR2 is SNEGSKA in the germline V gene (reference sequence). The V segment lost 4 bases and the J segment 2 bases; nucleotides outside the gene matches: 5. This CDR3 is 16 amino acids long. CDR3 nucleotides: TGCAGTGCTACTCGGACTAGCGGGGGGTCCACAGATACGCAGTATTTT. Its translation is CSATRTSGGSTDTQYF.

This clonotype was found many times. The CDR3 bases are TGTGCCAGCAGTCCCCTAGGGGTTGGGCTGCACTCACCCCTCCACTTT. Translating it yields CASSPLGVGLHSPLHF. The chain carries TRBV27 and TRBJ1-6; tentatively, D is TRBD1 (5 bases). V was cut by 5 bases and J by 10 bases, with 21 bases left in between. Germline V gene lookup returns CDR1 MNHEY and CDR2 SMNVEV (reference sequence). The CDR3 length is 16 residues.

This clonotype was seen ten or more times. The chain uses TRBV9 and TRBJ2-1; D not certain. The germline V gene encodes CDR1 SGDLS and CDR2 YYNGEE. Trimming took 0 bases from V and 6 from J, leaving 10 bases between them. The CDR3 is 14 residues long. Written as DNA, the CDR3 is TGTGCCAGCAGCGTAGGAACATCTCCCAATGAGCAGTTCTTC. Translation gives CASSVGTSPNEQFF.

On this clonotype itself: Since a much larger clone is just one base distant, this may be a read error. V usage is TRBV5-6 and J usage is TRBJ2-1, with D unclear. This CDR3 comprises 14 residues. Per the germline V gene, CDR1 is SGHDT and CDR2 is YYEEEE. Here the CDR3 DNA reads TGTGCCAGCAGCTTCGGCCTAGTCGGCAATGACCAGTTCTTC. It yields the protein CASSFGLVGNDQFF.

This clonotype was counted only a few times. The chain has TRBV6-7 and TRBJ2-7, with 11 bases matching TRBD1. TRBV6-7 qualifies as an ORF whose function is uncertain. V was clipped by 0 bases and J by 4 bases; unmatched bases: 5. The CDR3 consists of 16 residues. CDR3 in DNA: TGTGCCAGCAGTTACTCACCGGGACAGGGGGTTTACGAGCAGTACTTC. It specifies CASSYSPGQGVYEQYF.

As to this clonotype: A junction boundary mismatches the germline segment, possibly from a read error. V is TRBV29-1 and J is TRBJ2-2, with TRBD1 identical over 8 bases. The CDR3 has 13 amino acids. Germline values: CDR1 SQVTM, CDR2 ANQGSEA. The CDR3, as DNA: TGCAGCGTTAGGCACAGGGGGACCGGGGAGCTGTTTTTC. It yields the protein CSVRHRGTGELFF.

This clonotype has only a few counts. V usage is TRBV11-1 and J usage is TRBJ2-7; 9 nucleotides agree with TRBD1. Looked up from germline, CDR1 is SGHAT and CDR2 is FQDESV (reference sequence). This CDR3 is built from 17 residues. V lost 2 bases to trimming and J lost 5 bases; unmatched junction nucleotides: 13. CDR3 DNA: TGTGCCAGCAGCTTATACCTCGGGACAGGGCAGATACACGAGCAGTACTTC. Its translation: CASSLYLGTGQIHEQYF.

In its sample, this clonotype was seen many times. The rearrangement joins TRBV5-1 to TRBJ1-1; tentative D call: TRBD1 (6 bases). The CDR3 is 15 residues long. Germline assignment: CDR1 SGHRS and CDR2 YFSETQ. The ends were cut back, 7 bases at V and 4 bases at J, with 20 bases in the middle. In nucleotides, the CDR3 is TGCGCCAGCGCCAAAATGGGGGGCGGACGCACTGAAGCTTTCTTT. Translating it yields CASAKMGGGRTEAFF.

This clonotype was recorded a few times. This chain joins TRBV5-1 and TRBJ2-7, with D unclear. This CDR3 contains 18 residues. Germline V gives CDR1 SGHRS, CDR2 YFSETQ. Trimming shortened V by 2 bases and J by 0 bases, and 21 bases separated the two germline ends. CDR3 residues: CASSFGKGLEFPSYEQYF. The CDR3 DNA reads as TGCGCCAGCAGCTTTGGAAAGGGCCTCGAATTCCCCTCCTACGAGCAGTACTTC.

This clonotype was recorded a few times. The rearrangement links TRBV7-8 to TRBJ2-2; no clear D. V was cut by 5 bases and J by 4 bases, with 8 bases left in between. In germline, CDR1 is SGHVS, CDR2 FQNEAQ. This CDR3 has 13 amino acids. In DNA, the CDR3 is TGTGCCAGCAGCCCCCTCCCCACCGGGGAGCTGTTTTTT. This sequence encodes CASSPLPTGELFF.

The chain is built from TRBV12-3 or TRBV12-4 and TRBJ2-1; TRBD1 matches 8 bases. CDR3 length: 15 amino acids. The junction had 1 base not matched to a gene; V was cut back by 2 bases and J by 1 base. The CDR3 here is CASSLRQGSYNEQFF. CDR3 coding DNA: TGTGCCAGCAGTTTACGACAGGGGTCCTACAATGAGCAGTTCTTC.

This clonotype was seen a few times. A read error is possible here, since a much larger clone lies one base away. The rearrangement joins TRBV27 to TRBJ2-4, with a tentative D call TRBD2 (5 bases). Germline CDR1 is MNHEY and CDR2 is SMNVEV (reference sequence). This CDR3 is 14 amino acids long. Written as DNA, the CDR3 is TGTGCCAGCAGTTTAGGCCTAGCCAAAAACAGTCAGTACTTC. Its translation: CASSLGLAKNSQYF.

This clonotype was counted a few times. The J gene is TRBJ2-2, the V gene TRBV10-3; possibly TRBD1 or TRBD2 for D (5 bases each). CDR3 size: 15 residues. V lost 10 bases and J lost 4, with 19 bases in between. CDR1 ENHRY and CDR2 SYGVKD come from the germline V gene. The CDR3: CATGSGIQGTGELFF. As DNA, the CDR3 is TGTGCCACAGGGTCCGGGATTCAGGGCACCGGGGAGCTGTTTTTT.

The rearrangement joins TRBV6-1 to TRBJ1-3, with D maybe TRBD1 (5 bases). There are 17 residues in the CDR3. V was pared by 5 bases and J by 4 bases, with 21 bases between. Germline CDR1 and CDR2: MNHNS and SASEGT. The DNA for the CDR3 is TGTGCCAGCAGTCCTAAGGGACCGGCGGGTGTCGGAAACACCATATATTTT. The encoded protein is CASSPKGPAGVGNTIYF.

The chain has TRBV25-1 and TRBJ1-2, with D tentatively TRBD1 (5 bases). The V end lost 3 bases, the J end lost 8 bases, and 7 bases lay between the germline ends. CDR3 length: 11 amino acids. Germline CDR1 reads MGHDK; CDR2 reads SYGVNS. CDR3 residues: CASSEGRGYTF. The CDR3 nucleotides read TGTGCCAGCAGTGAGGGGCGCGGCTACACCTTC.

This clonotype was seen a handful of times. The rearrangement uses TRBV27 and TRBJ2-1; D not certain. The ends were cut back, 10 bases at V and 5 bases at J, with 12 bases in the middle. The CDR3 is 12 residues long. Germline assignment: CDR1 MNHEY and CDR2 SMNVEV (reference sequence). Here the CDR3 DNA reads TGTGCCACCACTAAGGATCACAATGAGCAGTTCTTC. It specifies CATTKDHNEQFF.

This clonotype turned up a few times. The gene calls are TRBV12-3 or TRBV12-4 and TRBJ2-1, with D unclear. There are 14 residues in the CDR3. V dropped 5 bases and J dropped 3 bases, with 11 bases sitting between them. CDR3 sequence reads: CASSRIESYNEQFF. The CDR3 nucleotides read TGTGCCAGCAGTCGAATCGAAAGCTACAATGAGCAGTTCTTC.